Listed here are 10 T cell receptor beta chains from one sample, sequenced in a study of T cell clonotyping in hematopoietic cell transplantation. Sequenced by immunoSEQ multiplex PCR; TCRdb stores in-frame clones only, minus some. The data show more than 65,000 clones, roughly 94% seen once. Sequencing used peripheral blood mononuclear cells. The receptors come from a man aged 45 to 65 in good health. Some clones in this sample may be carry-over from other donors' samples.

The chain links TRBV27 to TRBJ2-7; D call uncertain. CDR3 length: 12 residues. V was pared by 6 bases and J by 6 bases, with 12 bases between. Germline V gives CDR1 MNHEY, CDR2 SMNVEV (reference sequence). For the CDR3, the DNA is TGTGCCAGCAGCAACTACAACCTCGAGCAGTACTTC. It encodes CASSNYNLEQYF.

V usage is TRBV10-3 and J usage is TRBJ1-5; D is unresolved. Germline V lookup: CDR1 ENHRY, CDR2 SYGVKD. CDR3 length: 14 amino acids. The V and J ends lost 6 bases and 1 base respectively, with 10 bases between them. CDR3 nucleotide sequence: TGTGCCATCAGGGGAGGGTCGAGCAATCAGCCCCAGCATTTT. Amino acid sequence: CAIRGGSSNQPQHF.

J is TRBJ1-3 and V is TRBV2; possible D gene TRBD1, 6 bases. Germline values: CDR1 SNHLY, CDR2 FYNNEI. The CDR3 has 14 amino acids. The germline V and J ends were trimmed by 5 bases and 3 bases, with 11 bases remaining between them. DNA of the CDR3: TGTGCCAGCAGTTTCCGGGACATTGGAAACACCATATATTTT. Protein: CASSFRDIGNTIYF.

The chain links TRBV7-9 to TRBJ1-2, with D perhaps matching TRBD1 (5 bases). With 1 base removed from V and 2 bases from J, the gap between germline ends came to 8 bases. CDR1 and CDR2 (germline): SEHNR, FQNEAQ (reference sequence). This CDR3 comprises 14 residues. Written as DNA, the CDR3 is TGTGCCAGCAGCTTAGTTGGGGGGAACTATGGCTACACCTTC. Its translation: CASSLVGGNYGYTF.

The rearrangement joins TRBV9 to TRBJ2-3; TRBD2 is a possible D gene (5 bases). The CDR3 totals 16 residues. Germline lookup yields CDR1 SGDLS and CDR2 YYNGEE. V was trimmed by 0 bases and J by 4 bases, leaving 15 bases between them. For the CDR3, the DNA is TGTGCCAGCAGCGTAGTCCCGGGAAGGGTCGCAGATACGCAGTATTTT. Translation: CASSVVPGRVADTQYF.

This clone came up a few times. The V gene is TRBV5-1, the J gene TRBJ2-3; D gene ambiguous. The CDR3 runs to 16 residues. Looked up from germline, CDR1 is SGHRS and CDR2 is YFSETQ. V lost 0 bases and J 2 bases, leaving 13 bases between the germline ends. The CDR3 region has the DNA TGCGCCAGCAGCTTGGACCTGGCAGGAAACACAGATACGCAGTATTTT. The encoded protein is CASSLDLAGNTDTQYF.

The gene calls are TRBV4-1 and TRBJ2-1, with D perhaps matching TRBD2 (6 bases). V was clipped by 5 bases and J by 9 bases, with 17 bases between them. Germline-derived CDR1 and CDR2 are MGHRA and YSYEKL. The CDR3 covers 14 residues. The CDR3 loop reads CASSRGPQGGEQFF. DNA for the CDR3: TGCGCCAGCAGCAGGGGACCTCAGGGAGGTGAGCAGTTCTTC.

This chain uses TRBV10-3 with TRBJ1-2, with 9 nucleotides matching TRBD1. The CDR3 sequence is 17 residues long. V shed 6 bases and J 0 bases; nucleotides not matched to a gene: 11. Germline CDR1 ENHRY, CDR2 SYGVKD. CDR3 amino acids: CAIRSGTGGMANYGYTF. The CDR3 DNA reads as TGTGCCATCAGGAGTGGAACAGGGGGCATGGCTAACTATGGCTACACCTTC.

The V call is TRBV2, the J call TRBJ2-1; TRBD2 is a possible D gene (7 bases). The CDR3 sequence is 16 residues long. Germline V gives CDR1 SNHLY, CDR2 FYNNEI. Trimming removed 3 bases from V and 6 bases from J, with 18 bases in between. CDR3 bases: TGTGCCAGCAGTGATCTCTCGCGGGGGCCCGTCAATGAGCAGTTCTTC. It yields the protein CASSDLSRGPVNEQFF.

The genes are TRBV9 and TRBJ2-3; 10 positions agree with TRBD1. Germline assignment: CDR1 SGDLS and CDR2 YYNGEE. With 3 bases clipped from V and 4 bases from J, the junction kept 5 bases outside the gene matches. CDR3 length equals 15 residues. CDR3 sequence (DNA): TGTGCCAGCAGCGCGGGACAGGGGATATCAGATACGCAGTATTTT. It specifies CASSAGQGISDTQYF.